This entry concerns a single T cell receptor (beta chain). Its matching antigen is unknown. At one end, the junction sequence differs from germline, possibly due to a read error. The sample originates from a study of blood T cells in healthy people across ages. Findings and caveats of the study: Diversity estimates from one million T cells were considered underestimates. Age brought a roughly linear fall in TCR beta diversity measured per million T cells.

Together with a sample-barcoded 5' primer, a J-beta primer mix was included in a second PCR lasting roughly 7 to 11 cycles. One entry per CDR3 protein, called by TCRdb with MiXCR from the 5' RACE reads. This table holds about 760,000 distinct CDR3 sequences, roughly 25% found once. The CDR3 is made up of 12 amino acids. Germline V gene sequence: CDR1 SGHDT, CDR2 YYEEEE. The same sample was also studied in work on T cells of mothers and their children. That paper states: With the M1S primer of the second PCR, sample barcodes and 2-4 random nucleotides were added.

This receptor was identified in a boy younger than 18 in good health. The V and J genes are TRBV5-6 and TRBJ2-3, with unresolved D. Sequenced sample: blood. DNA for the CDR3: TGTGCCAGCACCTTGTCTTCAGATACACAGTATTTT. Amino acids: CASTLSSDTQYF. Using reference TRBV5-6 and TRBJ2-3 for the parts outside the CDR3, the full variable domain is DAGVTQSPTHLIKTRGQQVTLRCSPKSGHDTVSWYQQALGQGPQFIFQYYEEEERQRGNFPDRFSGHQFPNYSSELNVNALLLGDSALYLCASTLSSDTQYFGPGTRLTVL.